This T cell receptor beta chain emerged from a study of shared clonotypes between healthy human individuals. Broader study findings: Non-shared clonotypes were found to have lower generation probabilities than the clonotypes that were shared by all four of the sorted-subset donors.

Concerning this clone: The antigen is not known.

The data were produced by immunoSEQ multiplex PCR, yet TCRdb's version contains in-frame clones alone and is incomplete. The table records millions of clones, 85% to 95% of them present only once. CDR1 SEHNR and CDR2 FQNEAQ come from the germline V gene (reference sequence). Trimming took 1 base from V and 1 from J, leaving 7 bases between them. The CDR3 has 14 amino acids. The sequencing input was naive CD4+ T cells sorted from blood. Subset meaning: CD45RA+ positively selected. The chain combines TRBV7-9 with TRBJ1-1; no clear D gene. The TCR originated in a man aged 18 to 30 in good health. CDR3: CASSLVRENTEAFF. The DNA of the CDR3 is TGTGCCAGCAGCTTAGTTAGGGAGAACACTGAAGCTTTCTTT.